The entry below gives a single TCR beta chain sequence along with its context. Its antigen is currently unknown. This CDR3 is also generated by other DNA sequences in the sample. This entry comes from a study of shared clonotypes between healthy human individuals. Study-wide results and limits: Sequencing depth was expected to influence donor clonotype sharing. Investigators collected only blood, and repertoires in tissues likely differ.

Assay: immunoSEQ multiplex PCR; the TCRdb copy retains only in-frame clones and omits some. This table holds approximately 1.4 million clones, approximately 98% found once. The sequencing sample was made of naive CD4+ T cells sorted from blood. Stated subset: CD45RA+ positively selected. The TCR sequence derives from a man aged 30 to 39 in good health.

CDR3 sequence: CASSLVGGTDTQYF. The CDR3 DNA is TGTGCCAGCAGTTTAGTCGGGGGCACAGATACGCAGTATTTT. The genes are TRBV28 and TRBJ2-3; possible D gene TRBD2, 5 bases. This CDR3 contains 14 residues. Germline CDR1 MDHEN, CDR2 SYDVKM. V was cut by 2 bases and J by 1 base, with 7 bases left in between.